What follows describes a single TCR beta chain. Antigen specificity is unknown. The ends lost 5 bases at V and 7 bases at J; junction bases unmatched: 8. Germline V gene data show CDR1 as SGHAT and CDR2 as FQNNGV. This CDR3 spans 16 amino acids. The data stem from a study of cytomegalovirus exposure and HLA in healthy donors. Findings and limits, study-wide: A link between a missense DCLRE1C variant and TCR beta V- and J-gene trimming emerged from a later analysis. Later work associated roughly 17,000 TCR beta sequences with HLA alleles at 0.05 false discovery rate. Presence/absence analyses rested on an assumption that sequencing depth was roughly uniform across donors.

The PCR had 60 Vbeta and 13 Jbeta primers. Clones were read by immunoSEQ multiplex PCR, and TCRdb kept only the in-frame ones, dropping some. In total, the table holds around 35,000 clones. Input material: PBMCs. The sequence derives from a woman aged 40 to 50 in good health and CMV-seropositive. J is TRBJ1-6 and V is TRBV11-2; 10 nucleotides agree with TRBD1. This chain's CDR3 is CASSTRQGAYNSPLHF. In DNA form, the CDR3 reads TGTGCCAGCAGCACCCGACAGGGGGCGTACAATTCACCCCTCCACTTT.